This TCR beta chain was observed in a study of blood T cell repertoires in COVID-19. Across the whole study: PBMCs, B-cell-depleted T cells, or T cells were the source of the cDNA or gDNA that made up the material.

This CDR3 spans 20 amino acids. The germline V gene encodes CDR1 LNHNV and CDR2 YYDKDF (reference sequence). The V gene lost 0 bases and the J gene lost 15 bases, with 36 bases spanning the gap. Using immunoSEQ multiplex PCR, the repertoire was profiled, and TCRdb retains in-frame clones only, with some absent. The table shows tens of thousands of clones, with 89% occurring only once. The specimen sequenced was peripheral blood. The source of this sequence is a woman aged 60-75 years with active COVID-19. The chain employs TRBV15 and TRBJ2-4; maybe TRBD1 (7 bases). The CDR3 nucleotides read TGTGCCACCAGCAGAGATTCCTTGGGTCGGACAGGAGTCACATTGACCGGGGGGTACTTC. Its protein is CATSRDSLGRTGVTLTGGYF.